A selection of T cell receptor beta chains follows, all from one sample in a study of blood T cell repertoires in COVID-19. Only in-frame clones appear in the TCRdb table, and some are missing; sequencing was by immunoSEQ multiplex PCR. The sample comprises around 190,000 clones, 89% of which are singletons, and about 2.1% rests with the top ten. The material sequenced was peripheral blood. These receptors all come from a man aged 18 to 30 who had recovered from COVID-19. Both conserved end residues are part of each CDR3. A D gene is named only where the DNA matches it firmly. The size of a clone is reported for some rows only, either as once, few or many, or as a class for expanded clones.

j_call,cdr3_length,d_call,v_call,clone_size,cdr3_aa,cdr3_nt
TRBJ2-2,14,.,TRBV24-1,.,CATSAGGNTGELFF,TGTGCCACCAGTGCGGGGGGCAACACCGGGGAGCTGTTTTTT
TRBJ2-2,13,.,TRBV11-2,.,CASSQEGTGELFF,TGTGCCAGCAGCCAAGAGGGTACCGGGGAGCTGTTTTTT
TRBJ1-2,15,TRBD1,TRBV4-3,.,CASSSLDRPYYGYTF,TGCGCCAGCAGCTCGCTGGACAGGCCCTACTATGGCTACACCTTC
TRBJ2-4,18,TRBD1,TRBV7-2,.,CASSLPFGTGEAGNIQYF,TGTGCCAGCAGCCTTCCCTTCGGGACAGGGGAAGCTGGGAACATTCAGTACTTC
TRBJ1-5,18,.,TRBV7-8,once,CASSPAGGAQYSNQPQHF,TGTGCCAGCAGCCCTGCGGGGGGAGCGCAATATAGCAATCAGCCCCAGCATTTT
TRBJ2-1,15,TRBD2,TRBV18,.,CASSPRTSGDNEQFF,TGTGCCAGCTCACCACGGACTAGCGGGGACAATGAGCAGTTCTTC
TRBJ1-3,15,.,TRBV5-8,.,CASSPTDPSGNTIYF,TGTGCCAGCAGTCCTACTGATCCCTCTGGAAACACCATATATTTT
TRBJ1-2,14,TRBD1,TRBV5-1,.,CASSGGDRLSGYTF,TGCGCCAGCAGCGGAGGGGACAGGCTCTCTGGCTACACCTTC
TRBJ1-3,14,TRBD1,TRBV7-9,.,CASSPAGGGNTIYF,TGTGCCAGCAGCCCAGCAGGGGGAGGAAACACCATATATTTT
TRBJ1-5,17,TRBD1,TRBV10-3,once,CAISESPSGQGTQPQHF,TGTGCCATCAGTGAGTCACCGTCCGGACAGGGGACTCAGCCCCAGCATTTT
TRBJ2-7,17,TRBD2,TRBV5-1,.,CASSLGLAGASSYEQYF,TGCGCCAGCAGCTTAGGACTAGCGGGGGCTAGCTCCTACGAGCAGTACTTC
TRBJ2-2,14,.,TRBV2,.,CASSDQGNTGELFF,TGTGCCAGCAGTGACCAGGGGAACACCGGGGAGCTGTTTTTT
TRBJ2-5,14,TRBD2,TRBV2,.,CASSEGGTRETQYF,TGTGCCAGCAGTGAAGGCGGGACTAGAGAGACCCAGTACTTC
TRBJ2-5,13,.,TRBV7-2,.,CASSPTIWETQYF,TGTGCCAGCAGCCCGACTATCTGGGAGACCCAGTACTTC
TRBJ2-7,15,TRBD1,TRBV4-2,.,CASSTQGAKTYEQYF,TGTGCCAGCAGCACCCAGGGGGCAAAGACCTACGAGCAGTACTTC
TRBJ2-3,16,TRBD1,TRBV2,.,CASIVDRGHSTDTQYF,TGTGCCAGCATCGTAGACAGGGGGCATAGCACAGATACGCAGTATTTT
TRBJ2-7,14,.,TRBV9,few,CASSVAGTTYEQYF,TGTGCCAGCAGCGTCGCTGGGACAACCTACGAGCAGTACTTC
TRBJ2-1,15,TRBD2,TRBV5-4,.,CASSLGTSRGNEQFF,TGTGCCAGCAGCTTGGGGACTAGCAGAGGCAATGAGCAGTTCTTC
TRBJ2-2,16,.,TRBV5-4,once,CASSRDQGKNTGELFF,TGTGCCAGCAGTAGAGATCAGGGAAAAAACACCGGGGAGCTGTTTTTT
TRBJ2-7,18,TRBD2,TRBV10-3,once,CAMSESGLAGSLNYEQYF,TGTGCCATGAGTGAATCGGGACTAGCGGGATCGCTGAACTACGAGCAGTACTTC
TRBJ1-1,14,.,TRBV6-2/TRBV6-3,.,CASSYNGGGTEAFF,TGTGCCAGCAGTTATAACGGGGGGGGCACTGAAGCTTTCTTT
TRBJ2-4,16,.,TRBV7-8,.,CASSLEGWGAKNIQYF,TGTGCCAGCAGCTTAGAGGGGTGGGGAGCCAAAAACATTCAGTACTTC
TRBJ2-7,15,TRBD2,TRBV6-6,.,CASSGGLAGTYEQYF,TGTGCCAGCAGTGGCGGACTAGCGGGAACCTACGAGCAGTACTTC
TRBJ2-3,14,.,TRBV18,.,CASSPPTRTDTQYF,TGTGCCAGCTCACCACCGACTAGGACAGATACGCAGTATTTT
TRBJ1-1,11,.,TRBV29-1,.,CSVHRGTEAFF,TGCAGCGTTCACCGGGGCACTGAAGCTTTCTTT
TRBJ2-7,14,TRBD2,TRBV28,.,CASRASGRANEQYF,TGTGCCAGCAGGGCGAGCGGGAGGGCTAACGAGCAGTACTTC
TRBJ2-7,15,TRBD2,TRBV4-3,.,CASSQGTAGAYEQYF,TGCGCCAGCAGCCAAGGGACAGCGGGGGCCTACGAGCAGTACTTC
TRBJ2-2,14,.,TRBV30,.,CAWSRHAEGGELFF,TGTGCCTGGAGTCGCCACGCCGAGGGCGGGGAGCTGTTTTTT
TRBJ2-5,15,TRBD2,TRBV7-3,.,CASSAGTSGKETQYF,TGTGCCAGCAGCGCCGGGACTAGCGGGAAAGAGACCCAGTACTTC
TRBJ2-1,14,TRBD1,TRBV5-1,.,CASSARQGYNEQFF,TGCGCCAGCAGCGCAAGACAGGGGTACAATGAGCAGTTCTTC
TRBJ1-5,17,TRBD1,TRBV19,.,CASSMLRGQDSNQPQHF,TGTGCCAGTAGTATGCTCCGCGGACAGGACAGCAATCAGCCCCAGCATTTT
TRBJ1-3,15,TRBD1,TRBV27,.,CASSTTGLSGNTIYF,TGTGCCAGCAGTACGACAGGGCTCTCTGGAAACACCATATATTTT
TRBJ2-1,14,TRBD2,TRBV27,.,CASSPRTRTDEQFF,TGTGCCAGCAGTCCCCGGACTAGGACGGATGAGCAGTTCTTC
TRBJ1-4,13,.,TRBV10-3,.,CAISDRAGEKLFF,TGTGCCATCAGTGACAGGGCCGGCGAAAAACTGTTTTTT
TRBJ2-7,16,.,TRBV19,few,CASASPAGGGSYEQYF,TGTGCCAGCGCCTCACCCGCCGGGGGAGGTTCCTACGAGCAGTACTTC
TRBJ2-1,14,TRBD1,TRBV25-1,.,CASSHRGSFYEQFF,TGTGCCAGCAGCCACAGGGGGTCCTTCTATGAGCAGTTCTTC
TRBJ1-2,14,TRBD1,TRBV6-2/TRBV6-3,.,CASSTRQGSYGYTF,TGTGCCAGCAGTACAAGACAGGGTTCCTATGGCTACACCTTC
TRBJ1-5,15,.,TRBV27,.,CASSLDSHSNQPQHF,TGTGCCAGCAGTCTTGACAGTCATAGCAATCAGCCCCAGCATTTT
TRBJ1-1,15,TRBD1,TRBV5-1,.,CASSPRTGGDTEAFF,TGCGCCAGCAGCCCTCGGACAGGGGGCGATACTGAAGCTTTCTTT
TRBJ2-1,13,.,TRBV7-6,.,CASSSSAGNEQFF,TGTGCCAGCAGCTCCTCGGCGGGGAATGAGCAGTTCTTC
TRBJ1-6,14,.,TRBV9,.,CASSLTGLNSPLHF,TGTGCCAGCAGCTTGACAGGTCTAAATTCACCCCTCCACTTT
TRBJ2-1,15,.,TRBV6-5,.,CASSWGGSSYNEQFF,TGTGCCAGCAGCTGGGGCGGCAGCTCCTACAATGAGCAGTTCTTC
TRBJ1-5,15,.,TRBV5-6,.,CASSFRFGSNQPQHF,TGTGCCAGCAGCTTCCGGTTCGGGAGCAATCAGCCCCAGCATTTT
TRBJ2-2,13,TRBD2,TRBV28,once,CASSRGLAGELFF,TGTGCCAGCTCCCGGGGACTAGCTGGGGAGCTGTTTTTT
TRBJ2-7,20,TRBD1,TRBV4-1,.,CASSPTRGLNQDRARYEQYF,TGCGCCAGCAGCCCAACTCGCGGACTCAACCAGGACAGGGCGCGGTACGAGCAGTACTTC
TRBJ2-7,14,TRBD1,TRBV7-9,once,CASSLDRVRLEQYF,TGTGCCAGCAGCCTGGACAGGGTTAGGCTCGAGCAGTACTTC
TRBJ2-3,14,.,TRBV11-3,.,CASSPGNAQDTQYF,TGTGCCAGCAGCCCGGGGAATGCACAAGATACGCAGTATTTT
TRBJ1-1,13,.,TRBV11-2,few,CALRDMKNTEAFF,TGTGCCTTGCGGGATATGAAGAACACTGAAGCTTTCTTT
TRBJ2-3,14,TRBD1,TRBV6-5,.,CASTGTAGTDTQYF,TGTGCCAGCACCGGGACAGCCGGCACAGATACGCAGTATTTT
TRBJ2-3,16,TRBD2,TRBV7-3,.,CASSLGLAGGGNTQYF,TGTGCCAGCAGCCTGGGACTAGCGGGAGGTGGGAATACGCAGTATTTT
TRBJ1-5,13,.,TRBV3-1/TRBV3-2,once,CASSQLIDQPQHF,TGTGCCAGCAGCCAGCTTATAGATCAGCCCCAGCATTTT
TRBJ2-5,16,.,TRBV18,.,CASSPPGRALQETQYF,TGTGCCAGCTCACCACCTGGGCGGGCCCTTCAAGAGACCCAGTACTTC
TRBJ2-7,15,TRBD2,TRBV9,.,CASSVGTSGTEEQYF,TGTGCCAGCAGCGTAGGGACTAGCGGGACCGAGGAGCAGTACTTC
TRBJ1-6,15,TRBD1,TRBV7-2,.,CASSLKQGANSPLHF,TGTGCCAGCAGCTTAAAACAGGGGGCGAATTCACCCCTCCACTTT